This is a list of T cell receptor beta chains from one sample in a study of early T cells in non-severe SARS-CoV-2 infection. TCRdb re-derived calls from the 5' RACE reads in MiXCR, one entry per CDR3 protein. The sample contains under 60,000 distinct CDR3 sequences, 7.5% to 9.5% of which appear only once. The sample consisted of whole blood. These TCRs come from an adult who was a healthcare worker with PCR-confirmed SARS-CoV-2 infection or an uninfected control (not recorded which). Each CDR3 is given with its conserved first and last residue. D genes are given only for firm matches. The size entry is marked missing in some rows and otherwise reads once, few, many or a size class.

d_call	v_call	j_call	clone_size	cdr3_aa	cdr3_nt
TRBD1	TRBV11-2	TRBJ2-1	many	CASSLNRGPYNEQFF	TGTGCCAGCAGCTTAAACAGGGGGCCTTACAATGAGCAGTTCTTC
NA	TRBV7-9	TRBJ2-1	NA	CASSPPLWDEGYNEQFF	TGTGCCAGCAGCCCCCCCTTGTGGGACGAGGGTTACAATGAGCAGTTCTTC
NA	TRBV5-1	TRBJ2-3	few	CASNEAARSWDTQYF	TGCGCCAGCAACGAGGCTGCGAGGTCGTGGGATACGCAGTATTTT
NA	TRBV27	TRBJ1-2	few	CASSSHTKGGYTF	TGTGCCAGCAGTTCTCACACCAAGGGCGGCTACACCTTC
NA	TRBV20-1	TRBJ1-2	NA	CSASDRSYGYTF	TGCAGTGCTTCCGACAGGTCCTATGGCTACACCTTC
TRBD2	TRBV19	TRBJ2-1	many	CASSSQRETHEQFF	TGTGCCAGTAGTAGCCAGCGGGAGACCCATGAGCAGTTCTTC
NA	TRBV12-3/TRBV12-4	TRBJ2-7	NA	CASSFSRLEQYF	TGTGCCAGCAGTTTTAGCAGACTCGAGCAGTACTTC
NA	TRBV5-4	TRBJ2-7	NA	CASSLGSVPGYEQYF	TGTGCCAGCAGCTTGGGGAGTGTACCCGGCTACGAGCAGTACTTC
NA	TRBV28	TRBJ1-1	many	CASTPPPGTENTEAFF	TGTGCCAGCACCCCTCCGCCAGGGACGGAGAACACTGAAGCTTTCTTT
NA	TRBV9	TRBJ1-6	NA	CASSGGTSYSPLHF	TGTGCCAGCAGTGGCGGGACCTCATATTCACCCCTCCACTTT
NA	TRBV6-5	TRBJ2-7	many	CASSYSRLYEQYF	TGTGCCAGCAGTTACTCGAGACTCTACGAGCAGTACTTC
TRBD1	TRBV20-1	TRBJ1-5	NA	CSAKRGGDSNQPQHF	TGCAGTGCTAAGCGAGGGGGCGACAGCAATCAGCCCCAGCATTTT
TRBD1	TRBV29-1	TRBJ1-1	NA	CSTQSDRRFWDTEAFF	TGCAGCACTCAATCGGACAGGAGGTTTTGGGACACTGAAGCTTTCTTT
NA	TRBV9	TRBJ2-1	NA	CASQSSYNEQFF	TGTGCCAGCCAAAGCTCCTACAATGAGCAGTTCTTC
TRBD2	TRBV6-5	TRBJ2-7	NA	CASRWTSGYKQYF	TGTGCCAGCAGGTGGACTAGCGGGTACAAGCAGTACTTC
NA	TRBV5-5	TRBJ2-7	NA	CASSLGGLSNYEQYF	TGTGCCAGCAGCTTAGGAGGCTTATCCAACTACGAGCAGTACTTC
TRBD2	TRBV20-1	TRBJ2-7	many	CSASTRDYQYEQYF	TGCAGTGCAAGTACCCGGGACTACCAGTACGAGCAGTACTTC
NA	TRBV6-1	TRBJ2-3	many	CASSSRSGTSTDTQYF	TGTGCCAGCAGTTCCCGTTCCGGGACTAGCACAGATACGCAGTATTTT
TRBD2	TRBV20-1	TRBJ2-1	many	CSATLSGREYNEQFF	TGCAGTGCTACCCTTAGCGGGAGGGAATACAATGAGCAGTTCTTC
NA	TRBV11-2	TRBJ1-3	NA	CASSWGGYSSSGNTIYF	TGTGCCAGCAGCTGGGGCGGGTACAGTTCCTCTGGAAACACCATATATTTT
NA	TRBV18	TRBJ2-2	NA	CASSPDGPNTGELFF	TGTGCCAGCTCACCGGACGGACCGAACACCGGGGAGCTGTTTTTT
NA	TRBV6-6	TRBJ2-3	few	CASSYSTATDTQYF	TGTGCCAGCAGTTACTCGACAGCCACAGATACGCAGTATTTT
TRBD2	TRBV7-3	TRBJ2-1	many	CASSLVGGSSYNEQFF	TGTGCCAGCAGCTTAGTTGGCGGGAGCTCCTACAATGAGCAGTTCTTC
NA	TRBV29-1	TRBJ2-6	NA	CSVARDVDSGANVLTF	TGCAGCGTTGCGCGGGACGTAGACTCTGGGGCCAACGTCCTGACTTTC
NA	TRBV5-1	TRBJ1-4	NA	CASSLQGLDEKLFF	TGCGCCAGCAGCTTGCAGGGGTTAGATGAAAAACTGTTTTTT
NA	TRBV4-2	TRBJ2-7	few	CASSQGTETYEQYF	TGTGCCAGCAGCCAAGGAACGGAAACCTACGAGCAGTACTTC
NA	TRBV6-1	TRBJ2-2	NA	CASMRQPPPFSTGELFF	TGTGCCAGCATGCGGCAGCCACCGCCGTTTTCTACCGGGGAGCTGTTTTTT
NA	TRBV6-6	TRBJ1-1	once	CASRAGARTEAFF	TGTGCCAGCAGGGCCGGGGCGCGCACTGAAGCTTTCTTT
NA	TRBV12-2	TRBJ2-5	few	CASRLKVQTAETQYF	TGTGCAAGTCGCTTAAAGGTACAAACCGCGGAGACCCAGTACTTC
TRBD1	TRBV3-1	TRBJ1-1	NA	CASSLNRGSTEAFF	TGTGCCAGCAGCCTTAACAGGGGGAGCACTGAAGCTTTCTTT
TRBD1	TRBV10-1	TRBJ1-1	NA	CASMGQLNTEAFF	TGCGCCAGTATGGGACAGTTGAACACTGAAGCTTTCTTT
TRBD2	TRBV11-1	TRBJ2-1	NA	CASSAGLESYNEQFF	TGTGCCAGCAGCGCGGGACTAGAATCCTACAATGAGCAGTTCTTC
NA	TRBV20-1	TRBJ2-1	many	CSARGRARQSEQFF	TGCAGTGCTAGAGGCCGCGCTCGGCAATCTGAGCAGTTCTTC
NA	TRBV28	TRBJ2-1	medium-sized	CASRLDTSSYNEQFF	TGTGCCAGCAGGTTGGACACCTCCTCCTACAATGAGCAGTTCTTC
TRBD1	TRBV7-9	TRBJ1-1	NA	CASSLARQGAGRAFF	TGTGCCAGCAGCTTAGCGAGACAGGGGGCCGGTAGAGCTTTCTTT
TRBD2	TRBV11-3	TRBJ2-7	many	CASSSGGSSSEQYF	TGTGCCAGCAGCTCAGGCGGGAGCAGTTCCGAGCAGTACTTC
TRBD2	TRBV7-2	TRBJ2-2	few	CASSLIGSGRRTGELFF	TGTGCCAGCAGCTTAATCGGCAGCGGGAGAAGGACCGGGGAGCTGTTTTTT
NA	TRBV20-1	TRBJ1-4	NA	CSARDLLKGEVKLFF	TGCAGTGCTAGAGATCTGTTAAAGGGGGAAGTAAAACTGTTTTTT
NA	TRBV5-5	TRBJ1-5	many	CASSPDDPRWRNQPQHF	TGTGCCAGCAGCCCTGATGACCCGCGATGGCGCAATCAGCCCCAGCATTTT
NA	TRBV12-3/TRBV12-4	TRBJ1-1	NA	CASSLLAEAFF	TGTGCCAGCAGTTTATTGGCTGAAGCTTTCTTT
TRBD2	TRBV12-3/TRBV12-4	TRBJ2-3	many	CASSFGSASGRSADTQYF	TGTGCCAGCAGTTTCGGATCGGCTAGCGGGAGGTCGGCAGATACGCAGTATTTT
NA	TRBV28	TRBJ2-5	NA	CASSLDVQETQYF	TGTGCCAGCAGTTTAGATGTACAAGAGACCCAGTACTTC
NA	TRBV20-1	TRBJ2-1	many	CSPKGYDNEQFF	TGCAGTCCGAAGGGCTACGACAATGAGCAGTTCTTC
NA	TRBV7-9	TRBJ1-2	many	CASSLDRLQYGYTF	TGTGCCAGCAGCCTGGACAGACTACAATATGGCTACACCTTC
TRBD2	TRBV7-2	TRBJ2-4	medium-sized	CASSSGSSGGQGKNIQYF	TGTGCCAGCAGCTCAGGTTCTAGCGGGGGCCAGGGCAAAAACATTCAGTACTTC
TRBD1	TRBV11-2	TRBJ2-5	NA	CASSLDPWQGVETQYF	TGTGCCAGCAGCTTAGACCCTTGGCAGGGGGTGGAGACCCAGTACTTC
NA	TRBV11-2	TRBJ2-5	NA	CASSSWGRVQETQYF	TGTGCCAGCAGCTCCTGGGGCCGCGTCCAAGAGACCCAGTACTTC